The 14 T cell receptor beta chains given below trace back to one sample, sequenced in a study of vaccination and CD4 T cells after COVID-19. Stated treatment: approximately 10-day PBMC culture with coronavirus spike peptide pools or control peptides (ViraFEST assay). Sequencing of DNA taken from cultured CD4+ T cells relied on the Oncomine TCR Beta short-read assay. TCRdb itself ran the PCR reads through MiXCR, one entry per CDR3 protein. The sample consists of about 13,000 distinct CDR3 sequences, roughly 30% of them appearing once. These receptors have no identified antigens. Sample: CD4+ T cells from blood, cultured in vitro, taken after SARS-CoV-2 vaccination. Receptors were obtained from a human donor who had recovered from COVID-19.

The chain employs TRBV2 and TRBJ1-2, with D possibly TRBD1 on 6 matching bases. Germline V gives CDR1 SNHLY, CDR2 FYNNEI. CDR3 length: 14 residues. The germline V and J ends were trimmed by 2 bases and 0 bases, with 7 bases remaining between them. For the CDR3, the DNA is TGTGCCAGCAGTGAAAGGGGGGCTAACTATGGCTACACCTTC. The encoded protein is CASSERGANYGYTF.

This clonotype was seen a handful of times. The CDR3 region is CASSERADYEQYF. The CDR3 DNA sequence: TGTGCCAGCAGTGAAAGAGCGGACTACGAGCAGTACTTC. This sequence joins TRBV6-1 and TRBJ2-7, with D possibly being TRBD2 (5 bases). This CDR3 is 13 amino acids long. Germline V gene lookup returns CDR1 MNHNS and CDR2 SASEGT. V was shortened by 2 bases and J by 3 bases, with 8 bases between the two germline ends.

Only one count was recorded for this clonotype. This rearrangement joins TRBV19 to TRBJ2-1, with D perhaps matching TRBD1 (6 bases). V shed 6 bases and J shed 4 bases, with 16 bases lying between them. Germline CDR1 and CDR2: LNHDA and SQIVND (reference sequence). This CDR3 region has 15 residues. The CDR3 protein is CASRLLGTPYNEQFF. The CDR3 region has the DNA TGTGCCAGTAGGTTACTTGGGACACCTTACAATGAGCAGTTCTTC.

V usage is TRBV6-5 and J usage is TRBJ2-6; D gene uncertain. The CDR3 has 15 residues. Trimming left V 2 bases short and J 0 bases short, with 5 bases between. The germline gives CDR1 MNHEY, CDR2 SVGAGI. The chain's CDR3 is CASSYRSSGANVLTF. For the CDR3, the DNA is TGTGCCAGCAGTTACCGTAGCTCTGGGGCCAACGTCCTGACTTTC.

The sample holds a few counts of this clonotype. The chain links TRBV20-1 to TRBJ2-5; TRBD1 aligns across 10 bases. Per germline, CDR1 DFQATT and CDR2 SNEGSKA (reference sequence). The CDR3 has 13 residues. The J segment lost 4 bases and the V segment lost 5 bases, leaving 4 bases of the junction unmatched. The CDR3, as DNA: TGCAGTGCTGACAGGGGGCTTGGAGAGACCCAGTACTTC. Its translation: CSADRGLGETQYF.

Details on this clonotype: At one end the junction does not follow the germline gene, possibly because of a read error. This chain links TRBV20-1 with TRBJ2-1; no clear D gene. The CDR3 covers 13 residues. Germline V CDR1 and CDR2: DFQATT, SNEGSKA (reference sequence). In DNA, the CDR3 is TGCAGTGCTAGGAAACTCTCCGACAATGAGCAGTTCTTC. Amino acids: CSARKLSDNEQFF.

The rearrangement joins TRBV20-1 to TRBJ2-7; a possible D gene is TRBD1 (5 bases). Trimming removed 0 bases at V and 3 bases at J, with 12 bases between. CDR1 DFQATT and CDR2 SNEGSKA come from the germline V gene (reference sequence). The CDR3 runs 14 residues. CDR3 in amino acids: CSARDSREFYEQYF. The CDR3 DNA reads as TGCAGTGCTAGAGATAGCAGGGAATTCTACGAGCAGTACTTC.

V usage is TRBV4-1 and J usage is TRBJ1-1, with D uncertain. CDR1 is MGHRA, CDR2 YSYEKL, per germline. This CDR3 region has 11 residues. V shed 4 bases and J shed 14 bases, with 14 bases lying between them. The DNA of the CDR3 is TGCGCCAGCAGCCTCACTAAGGAGACCTTCTTT. Protein product: CASSLTKETFF.

In its sample, this clonotype was seen a few times. The gene calls are TRBV5-4 and TRBJ1-6; 8 bases are shared with TRBD1. CDR3 length: 15 residues. Germline V lookup: CDR1 SGHNT, CDR2 YYREEE (reference sequence). Unmatched junction bases numbered 10, after V lost 4 bases and J lost 10 bases. CDR3 nucleotides: TGTGCCAGCAGCCTACCGACAGGGGAGGCCTCACCCCTCCACTTT. This encodes CASSLPTGEASPLHF.

This clonotype was detected a few times. The chain joins TRBV7-2 to TRBJ2-3; 7 bases line up with TRBD2. Per germline, CDR1 SGHTA and CDR2 FQGNSA. Losses at the gene ends were 6 bases for V and 1 base for J; bases not matched to a gene: 10. CDR3 size: 16 residues. The CDR3 DNA follows: TGTGCCAGCAGATTTAGGGCGGGAGTTGGCACAGATACGCAGTATTTT. It codes for CASRFRAGVGTDTQYF.

This clonotype was counted only a few times. The CDR3 spells CASSLDPGRDNSPLHF. In DNA, the CDR3 is TGTGCCAGCAGCTTAGACCCCGGACGGGATAATTCACCCCTCCACTTT. The rearrangement links TRBV11-2 to TRBJ1-6, with D unclear. In germline, CDR1 is SGHAT, CDR2 FQNNGV. The CDR3 extends over 16 amino acids. V lost 0 bases and J 5 bases, leaving 11 bases between the germline ends.

The CDR3 sequence: CASSLDRGGFAFF. Here the CDR3 DNA reads TGTGCCAGCAGCCTGGACAGGGGAGGGTTTGCTTTCTTT. The chain employs TRBV6-1 and TRBJ1-1, with 9 bases lining up with TRBD1. The CDR3 is made up of 13 amino acids. Germline V lookup: CDR1 MNHNS, CDR2 SASEGT. V trimming: 6 bases; J trimming: 11 bases; junction bases outside the gene matches: 10.

This clonotype was detected a few times. The V call is TRBV21-1, the J call TRBJ1-5; the table's TRBD1 call for D was not verified on the DNA. TRBV21-1 is deemed a pseudogene. The length of the CDR3 is 15 residues. CDR3 region: CASSKTGGAFQPQHF. In DNA form, the CDR3 reads TGTGCCAGCAGCAAAACGGGGGGGGCGTTTCAGCCCCAGCATTTT.

The V gene is TRBV28, the J gene TRBJ1-2, with D tentatively TRBD1 (5 bases). Germline CDR1 MDHEN, CDR2 SYDVKM. Trimming took 7 bases from V and 1 from J, leaving 13 bases between them. CDR3 size: 14 residues. The CDR3 sequence is CASNPGGNNYGYTF. The CDR3 DNA reads TGTGCCAGCAACCCGGGGGGGAATAACTATGGCTACACCTTC.